This T cell receptor beta chain was identified during a study of blood T cell repertoires in COVID-19. Study overall: Donors in the United States, Italy and Spain gave samples during acute or convalescent COVID-19. T cells, B-cell-depleted T cells, or PBMCs supplied cDNA or gDNA.

In the study's own analysis: How many nucleated cells were present was estimated from reference gene primer amplification. TCRdb's table, derived via immunoSEQ multiplex PCR, lists solely in-frame clones and lacks some. D and trimming come from the DNA, and the V and J calls and clone size come from that table. The data hold 87,000 or so clones, with roughly 90% observed a single time. V gave up 7 bases and J gave up 3 bases, with 13 bases separating them. CDR3 length: 13 amino acids. The germline V gene has CDR1 ENHRY and CDR2 SYGVKD. The TCR was taken from a woman in her fifties or sixties with active or convalescent COVID-19. The sample taken for sequencing was peripheral blood. The chain couples TRBV10-3 to TRBJ2-7, with D possibly matching TRBD1 (6 bases). CDR3: CAITSGRGYEQYF. Written as DNA, the CDR3 is TGTGCCATCACATCAGGCAGGGGCTACGAGCAGTACTTC.